The 29 T cell receptor beta chains below all came from one sample that was sequenced in a study of blood T cell repertoires in COVID-19. Produced via immunoSEQ multiplex PCR; TCRdb's table is partial and in-frame only. The sample consists of about 160,000 clones, 92% of them appearing once. Material for sequencing was peripheral blood. All receptors come from a man in his thirties or forties with COVID-19, enrolled during active disease.

V is TRBV28 and J is TRBJ1-2; the D gene is possibly TRBD1 (6 bases). The V gene lost 7 bases and the J gene lost 6 bases, with 24 bases spanning the gap. Germline CDR1 and CDR2: MDHEN and SYDVKM. The CDR3 sequence is 16 residues long. The DNA for the CDR3 is TGTGCCAGCAATCTGCTCGGCACAGGGAAGTCAAATGGCTACACCTTC. Amino acids: CASNLLGTGKSNGYTF.

The chain employs TRBV6-5 and TRBJ1-5, with a possible D match to TRBD1 (5 bases). Germline V lookup: CDR1 MNHEY, CDR2 SVGAGI. The CDR3 consists of 13 residues. V was trimmed by 2 bases and J by 4 bases, leaving 6 bases between them. The CDR3 protein is CASSYRGNQPQHF. CDR3 in DNA: TGTGCCAGCAGTTACAGGGGAAATCAGCCCCAGCATTTT.

The chain links TRBV7-2 to TRBJ2-7; maybe TRBD1 (5 bases). The V gene's germline CDR1 is SGHTA and CDR2 FQGNSA. The CDR3 contains 13 residues. V was shortened by 1 base and J by 6 bases, with 10 bases between the two germline ends. CDR3 in amino acids: CASSLGGRVEQYF. CDR3 DNA sequence: TGTGCCAGCAGCTTAGGAGGCAGGGTCGAGCAGTACTTC.

The rearrangement uses TRBV30 and TRBJ1-5; the D gene is possibly TRBD1 (6 bases). The CDR3 extends over 13 amino acids. V was clipped by 0 bases and J by 5 bases, with 8 bases between them. Germline CDR1 is GTSNPN and CDR2 is SVGIG (reference sequence). CDR3 nucleotide sequence: TGTGCCTGGAGTGTACAGGGCTATCAGCCCCAGCATTTT. Its translation: CAWSVQGYQPQHF. The variable domain in full, completed from reference TRBV30 and TRBJ1-5, reads SQTIHQWPATLVQPVGSPLSLECTVEGTSNPNLYWYRQAAGRGLQLLFYSVGIGQISSEVPQNLSASRPQDRQFILSSKKLLLSDSGFYLCAWSVQGYQPQHFGDGTRLSIL.

The chain has TRBV14 and TRBJ2-1, with 9 bases matching TRBD2. Germline assignment: CDR1 SGHDN and CDR2 FVKESK. V was clipped by 4 bases and J by 9 bases; unmatched bases: 22. The CDR3 is 19 residues long. The CDR3 spells CASSRLLGSGGRGFGEQFF. For the CDR3, the DNA is TGTGCCAGCAGCCGCCTTCTTGGCAGTGGCGGGAGGGGTTTTGGTGAGCAGTTCTTC.

The chain uses TRBV9 and TRBJ1-5; possible D gene TRBD1, 5 bases. CDR3 size: 14 residues. V was clipped by 3 bases and J by 2 bases, with 9 bases between them. In germline, CDR1 is SGDLS, CDR2 YYNGEE. CDR3 sequence: CASSARGGNQPQHF. CDR3 in DNA: TGTGCCAGCAGCGCCCGGGGGGGCAATCAGCCCCAGCATTTT.

The V call is TRBV6-1, the J call TRBJ2-7; TRBD1 is a possible D gene (6 bases). Trimming stripped 2 bases from V and 4 bases from J, with 15 bases between. CDR1 is MNHNS, CDR2 SASEGT, per germline. The CDR3 contains 15 residues. This CDR3 is CASSEPRTARYEQYF. CDR3 nucleotides: TGTGCCAGCAGTGAACCAAGGACAGCGAGATACGAGCAGTACTTC.

V gene TRBV19 combines with J gene TRBJ2-2, with a possible D match to TRBD1 (5 bases). CDR1 is LNHDA, CDR2 SQIVND, per germline (reference sequence). The CDR3 length is 15 residues. V lost 5 bases, J lost 3 bases, and 13 bases lay in between. The CDR3 coding sequence is TGTGCCAGTAGTCTTAGGGGTACGGACACCGGGGAGCTGTTTTTT. It translates to CASSLRGTDTGELFF.

The chain recombines TRBV6-2 or TRBV6-3 with TRBJ1-6; possibly TRBD1 for D (5 bases). Looked up from germline, CDR1 is MNHEY and CDR2 is SVGEGT. The CDR3 has 15 residues. V lost 2 bases and J 6 bases, leaving 11 bases between the germline ends. This chain's CDR3 is CASSYGARSNSPLHF. CDR3 nucleotide sequence: TGTGCCAGCAGTTACGGGGCGCGGAGTAATTCACCCCTCCACTTT.

A single count supports this clone. V usage is TRBV7-9 and J usage is TRBJ1-2; D is perhaps TRBD1 (5 bases). The CDR3 length is 12 residues. The germline V gene has CDR1 SEHNR and CDR2 FQNEAQ (reference sequence). V lost 2 bases to trimming and J lost 8 bases, with 9 bases between them. The CDR3 sequence is CASSLQGAGYTF. CDR3 nucleotide sequence: TGTGCCAGCAGCTTACAGGGCGCCGGCTACACCTTC. Variable domain in full (rest from reference TRBV7-9 and TRBJ1-2): DTGVSQNPRHKITKRGQNVTFRCDPISEHNRLYWYRQTLGQGPEFLTYFQNEAQLEKSRLLSDRFSAERPKGSFSTLEIQRTEQGDSAMYLCASSLQGAGYTFGSGTRLTVV.

In its sample, this clone was seen once. This chain connects TRBV3-1 (or the pseudogene TRBV3-2) to TRBJ2-2; D is ambiguous. Germline V lookup: CDR1 LGHDT, CDR2 YNNKEL (reference sequence). V was shortened by 7 bases and J by 3 bases, with 3 bases between the two germline ends. This CDR3 spans 11 amino acids. CDR3: CASTYTGELFF. DNA for the CDR3: TGTGCCAGCACGTACACCGGGGAGCTGTTTTTT.

The table lists this clone with a count of one. The chain carries TRBV9 and TRBJ2-7; 14 bases line up with TRBD2. Per the germline V gene, CDR1 is SGDLS and CDR2 is YYNGEE. CDR3 length equals 15 residues. J lost 6 bases, V lost 4 bases, and 6 bases had no gene match. Here the CDR3 reads CASSLLGTSGSEQYF. The CDR3, as DNA: TGTGCCAGCAGCCTGCTGGGGACTAGCGGGAGCGAGCAGTACTTC. Based on the CDR3 plus reference TRBV9 and TRBJ2-7, the full variable domain is DSGVTQTPKHLITATGQRVTLRCSPRSGDLSVYWYQQSLDQGLQFLIQYYNGEERAKGNILERFSAQQFPDLHSELNLSSLELGDSALYFCASSLLGTSGSEQYFGPGTRLTVT.

This clone was counted once. V usage is TRBV3-1 (or the pseudogene TRBV3-2) and J usage is TRBJ2-3, with TRBD2 matching over 15 bases. Looked up from germline, CDR1 is LGHDT and CDR2 is YNNKEL (reference sequence). The junction had 6 bases not matched to a gene; V was cut back by 4 bases and J by 7 bases. The CDR3 loop spans 16 amino acids. As DNA, the CDR3 is TGTGCCAGCAGCCTCCGGACTAGCGGGAGGGAGCATACGCAGTATTTT. This sequence encodes CASSLRTSGREHTQYF.

The chain uses TRBV18 and TRBJ1-5; 9 bases line up with TRBD1. V lost 3 bases to trimming and J lost 4 bases; unmatched junction nucleotides: 7. The CDR3 extends over 16 amino acids. CDR1 is KGHSH, CDR2 LQKENI, per germline. The CDR3, as DNA: TGTGCCAGCTCACCGGAGGGACAGGGTGGAAATCAGCCCCAGCATTTT. Translating it yields CASSPEGQGGNQPQHF.

J is TRBJ2-5 and V is TRBV6-1, with 7 nucleotides matching TRBD1. V shed 2 bases, J shed 8 bases, and the junction held 11 bases outside the gene matches. The germline V gene encodes CDR1 MNHNS and CDR2 SASEGT. This CDR3 region has 15 residues. CDR3 DNA sequence: TGTGCCAGCAGTGAATCGGGCGGACAGGCCCCTACCCAGTACTTC. Translated, it gives CASSESGGQAPTQYF.

The chain's CDR3 is CASSLSSDSADTQYF. As DNA, the CDR3 is TGTGCCAGCAGTTTATCATCTGATAGTGCAGATACGCAGTATTTT. The rearrangement uses TRBV27 and TRBJ2-3; D is ambiguous. This CDR3 is built from 15 residues. The germline CDR1 and CDR2 sequences are MNHEY and SMNVEV (reference sequence). V was cut by 0 bases and J by 4 bases, with 11 bases left in between.

The chain has TRBV7-6 and TRBJ2-2; D ambiguous. This CDR3 is 13 amino acids long. The germline V and J ends were trimmed by 3 bases and 2 bases, with 4 bases remaining between them. Germline lookup yields CDR1 SGHVS and CDR2 FNYEAQ. CDR3 region: CASSFLNTGELFF. The DNA for the CDR3 is TGTGCCAGCAGCTTTTTAAACACCGGGGAGCTGTTTTTT.

This clone was seen once. The rearrangement links TRBV10-3 to TRBJ2-5, with 12 nucleotides matching TRBD1. CDR3 size: 15 residues. Looked up from germline, CDR1 is ENHRY and CDR2 is SYGVKD. After removal of 4 bases from V and 3 bases from J, the junction contained 3 bases not matched to a gene. The CDR3 DNA reads TGTGCCATCAGTGGGGACAGGGGGCTGGAAGAGACCCAGTACTTC. Translating it yields CAISGDRGLEETQYF.

This chain links TRBV18 with TRBJ2-1; no clear D gene. The germline V and J ends were trimmed by 3 bases and 3 bases, with 9 bases remaining between them. The CDR3 runs to 14 residues. Germline CDR1 and CDR2: KGHSH and LQKENI. This CDR3 reads CASSPLSDYNEQFF. The CDR3 nucleotides are TGTGCCAGCTCACCCCTAAGCGACTACAATGAGCAGTTCTTC. The full variable domain, its missing parts supplied by reference TRBV18 and TRBJ2-1, is NAGVMQNPRHLVRRRGQEARLRCSPMKGHSHVYWYRQLPEEGLKFMVYLQKENIIDESGMPKERFSAEFPKEGPSILRIQQVVRGDSAAYFCASSPLSDYNEQFFGPGTRLTVL.

The rearrangement uses TRBV5-1 and TRBJ2-3; D is unresolved. The ends were cut back, 1 base at V and 4 bases at J, with 7 bases in the middle. Germline V CDR1 and CDR2: SGHRS, YFSETQ. CDR3 length equals 13 residues. The CDR3 sequence is CASSLYSSDTQYF. The CDR3 coding sequence is TGCGCCAGCAGCTTGTACAGCTCAGATACGCAGTATTTT.

The CDR3, as DNA: TGTGCCAGCAGCGACACAGGGGTGAGCACAGATACGCAGTATTTT. It is translated as CASSDTGVSTDTQYF. The chain links TRBV6-5 to TRBJ2-3; 7 bases agree with TRBD1. V shed 6 bases and J 0 bases; nucleotides not matched to a gene: 6. Germline CDR1 is MNHEY and CDR2 is SVGAGI. The CDR3 is 15 residues long.

J is TRBJ2-1 and V is TRBV15, with a weak D call TRBD1 (6 bases). Germline assignment: CDR1 LNHNV and CDR2 YYDKDF (reference sequence). V was shortened by 4 bases and J by 3 bases, with 16 bases between the two germline ends. The CDR3 runs to 16 residues. CDR3: CATSTTGTLFYNEQFF. The CDR3 DNA reads as TGTGCCACCAGCACGACCGGGACATTGTTCTACAATGAGCAGTTCTTC.

This clone came up once. V gene TRBV18 combines with J gene TRBJ2-5; D call uncertain. Per germline, CDR1 KGHSH and CDR2 LQKENI. The V and J ends lost 3 bases and 3 bases respectively, with 8 bases between them. The CDR3 extends over 13 amino acids. The CDR3 nucleotides are TGTGCCAGCTCACCGTCTGTTGAAGAGACCCAGTACTTC. Its translation is CASSPSVEETQYF.

This clone was counted once. The chain uses TRBV5-1 and TRBJ2-1; the match to TRBD2 covers 13 bases. Germline V gene data show CDR1 as SGHRS and CDR2 as YFSETQ. Losses at the gene ends were 3 bases for V and 0 bases for J; bases not matched to a gene: 3. The CDR3 extends over 17 amino acids. Written as DNA, the CDR3 is TGCGCCAGCAGCTCGACTAGCGGGGGGTACTCCTACAATGAGCAGTTCTTC. Translation gives CASSSTSGGYSYNEQFF.

In nucleotides, the CDR3 is TGTGCCAGCAGTCGGGACAGGGTGGATGGCTACACCTTC. Translating it yields CASSRDRVDGYTF. The rearrangement links TRBV12-3 or TRBV12-4 to TRBJ1-2; the match to TRBD1 covers 9 bases. With 5 bases clipped from V and 6 bases from J, the junction kept 4 bases outside the gene matches. The CDR3 totals 13 residues.

The chain employs TRBV28 and TRBJ2-5; D is undetermined. The CDR3 has 17 residues. The germline gives CDR1 MDHEN, CDR2 SYDVKM. The V gene lost 5 bases and the J gene lost 4 bases, with 23 bases spanning the gap. The CDR3: CASSIYPTMGEIETQYF. The CDR3 bases are TGTGCCAGCAGTATATACCCTACCATGGGCGAGATAGAGACCCAGTACTTC.

The rearrangement joins TRBV28 to TRBJ2-2; a weak D match, TRBD2 (6 bases). V was cut by 2 bases and J by 0 bases, with 7 bases left in between. Germline lookup yields CDR1 MDHEN and CDR2 SYDVKM. The CDR3 has 15 residues. The CDR3 DNA follows: TGTGCCAGCAGTTTAGGCGGGGCGAACACCGGGGAGCTGTTTTTT. Its protein is CASSLGGANTGELFF.

The J gene is TRBJ1-2, the V gene TRBV3-1 (or the pseudogene TRBV3-2), with a weak D call TRBD1 (5 bases). Germline V lookup: CDR1 LGHDT, CDR2 YNNKEL (reference sequence). V was shortened by 7 bases and J by 5 bases, with 8 bases between the two germline ends. CDR3 length: 11 amino acids. DNA for the CDR3: TGTGCCAGCACCGGGACTTATGGCTACACCTTC. Protein product: CASTGTYGYTF.

The chain combines TRBV7-2 with TRBJ2-7, with a possible D match to TRBD2 (7 bases). Trimming shortened V by 2 bases and J by 2 bases, and 19 bases separated the two germline ends. Germline V gene sequence: CDR1 SGHTA, CDR2 FQGNSA. CDR3 size: 17 residues. The CDR3 protein is CASSLLGAAGAAYEQYF. The CDR3 DNA reads as TGTGCCAGCAGCTTACTAGGTGCCGCGGGGGCGGCCTACGAGCAGTACTTC.